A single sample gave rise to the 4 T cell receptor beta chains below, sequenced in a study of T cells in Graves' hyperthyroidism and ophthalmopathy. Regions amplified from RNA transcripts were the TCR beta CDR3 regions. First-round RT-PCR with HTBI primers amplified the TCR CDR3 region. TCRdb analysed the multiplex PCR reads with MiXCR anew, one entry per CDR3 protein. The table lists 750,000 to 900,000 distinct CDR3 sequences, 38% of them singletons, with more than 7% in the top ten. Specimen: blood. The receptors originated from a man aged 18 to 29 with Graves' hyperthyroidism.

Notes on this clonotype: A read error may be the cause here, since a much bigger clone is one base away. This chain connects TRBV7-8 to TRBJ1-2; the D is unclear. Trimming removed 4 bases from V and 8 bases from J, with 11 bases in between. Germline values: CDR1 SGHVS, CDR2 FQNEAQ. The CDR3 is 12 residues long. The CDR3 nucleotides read TGTGCCAGCAGCTCAGTGCCGTGGGGCTACACCTTC. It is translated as CASSSVPWGYTF.

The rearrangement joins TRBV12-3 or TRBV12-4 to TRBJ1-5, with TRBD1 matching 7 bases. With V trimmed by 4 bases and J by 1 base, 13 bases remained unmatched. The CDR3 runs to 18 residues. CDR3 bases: TGTGCCAGCAGTTCCTCCAACCGACAGGGCGGGAGCAATCAGCCCCAGCATTTT. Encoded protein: CASSSSNRQGGSNQPQHF.

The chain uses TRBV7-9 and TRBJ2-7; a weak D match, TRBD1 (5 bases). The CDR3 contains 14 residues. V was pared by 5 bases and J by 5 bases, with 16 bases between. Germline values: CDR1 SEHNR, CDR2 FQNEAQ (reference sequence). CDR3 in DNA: TGTGCCAGCAGCCCCTCCCGGACACCCCACGAGCAGTACTTC. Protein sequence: CASSPSRTPHEQYF.

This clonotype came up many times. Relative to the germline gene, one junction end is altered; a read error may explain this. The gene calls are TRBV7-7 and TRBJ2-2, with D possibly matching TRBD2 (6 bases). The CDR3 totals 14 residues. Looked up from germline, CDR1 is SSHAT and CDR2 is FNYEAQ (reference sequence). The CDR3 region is CASSLGGGDGELFF. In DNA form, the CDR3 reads TGTGCTAGCAGCTTAGGTGGAGGGGACGGGGAGCTGTTTTTT.